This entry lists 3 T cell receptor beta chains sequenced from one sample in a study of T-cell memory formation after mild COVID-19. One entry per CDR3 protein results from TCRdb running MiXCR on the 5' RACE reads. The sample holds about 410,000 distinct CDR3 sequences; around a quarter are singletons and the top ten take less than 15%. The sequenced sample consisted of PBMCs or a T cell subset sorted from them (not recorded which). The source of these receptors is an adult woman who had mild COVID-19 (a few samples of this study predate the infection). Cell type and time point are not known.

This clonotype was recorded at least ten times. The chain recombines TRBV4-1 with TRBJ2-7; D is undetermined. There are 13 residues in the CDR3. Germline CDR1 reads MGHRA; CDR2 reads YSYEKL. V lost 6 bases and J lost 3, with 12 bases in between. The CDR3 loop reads CASSSDLGYEQYF. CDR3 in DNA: TGCGCCAGCAGTTCCGATTTGGGCTACGAGCAGTACTTC.

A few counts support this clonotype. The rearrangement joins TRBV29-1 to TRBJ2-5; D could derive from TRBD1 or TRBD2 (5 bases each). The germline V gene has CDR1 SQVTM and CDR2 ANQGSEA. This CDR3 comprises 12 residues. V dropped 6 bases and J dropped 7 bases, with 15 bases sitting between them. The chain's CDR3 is CSVGTPLGTQYF. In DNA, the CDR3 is TGCAGCGTGGGGACGCCCCTAGGGACCCAGTACTTC.

CDR3 amino acids: CATSRDLGGDEKLFF. CDR3 in DNA: TGTGCCACCAGCAGAGATCTGGGAGGGGATGAAAAACTGTTTTTT. The chain uses TRBV15 and TRBJ1-4; possibly TRBD1 for D (5 bases). The CDR3 is made up of 15 amino acids. Trimming pared 0 bases from V and 6 bases from J, leaving 11 bases between. Per the germline V gene, CDR1 is LNHNV and CDR2 is YYDKDF (reference sequence).